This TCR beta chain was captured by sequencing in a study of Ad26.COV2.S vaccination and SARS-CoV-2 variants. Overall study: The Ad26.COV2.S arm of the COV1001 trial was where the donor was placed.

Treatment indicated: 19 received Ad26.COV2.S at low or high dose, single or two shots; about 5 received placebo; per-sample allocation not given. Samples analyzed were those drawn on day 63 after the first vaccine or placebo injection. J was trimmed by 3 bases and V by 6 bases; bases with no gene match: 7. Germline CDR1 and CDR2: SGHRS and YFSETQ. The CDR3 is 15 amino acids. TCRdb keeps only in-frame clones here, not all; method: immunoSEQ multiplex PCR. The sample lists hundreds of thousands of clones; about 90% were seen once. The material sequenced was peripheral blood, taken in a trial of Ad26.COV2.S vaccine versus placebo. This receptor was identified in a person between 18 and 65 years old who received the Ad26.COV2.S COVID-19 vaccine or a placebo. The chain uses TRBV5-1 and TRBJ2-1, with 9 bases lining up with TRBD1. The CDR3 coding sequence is TGCGCCAGCAAACCGGGACAGGGAGACTACAATGAGCAGTTCTTC. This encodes CASKPGQGDYNEQFF. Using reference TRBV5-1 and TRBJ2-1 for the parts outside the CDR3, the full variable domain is KAGVTQTPRYLIKTRGQQVTLSCSPISGHRSVSWYQQTPGQGLQFLFEYFSETQRNKGNFPGRFSGRQFSNSRSEMNVSTLELGDSALYLCASKPGQGDYNEQFFGPGTRLTVL.